This T cell receptor beta chain was retrieved from a study of cytotoxic CD8 clonotypes in ibrutinib-treated CLL. Clones were read by immunoSEQ multiplex PCR, and TCRdb kept only the in-frame ones, dropping some. The table includes 75,000 to 80,000 clones, approximately 87% detected once. Germline V gives CDR1 SGHTA, CDR2 FQGTGA. V was shortened by 5 bases and J by 0 bases, with 14 bases between the two germline ends. The CDR3 is 15 amino acids. This specimen consisted of PBMCs, obtained after 24 months of ibrutinib treatment. The chain carries TRBV7-3 and TRBJ2-7, with D possibly being TRBD2 (5 bases). The clonotype comes from a human donor with chronic lymphocytic leukemia. CDR3: CASSVLAGLSYEQYF. CDR3 in DNA: TGTGCCAGCAGCGTACTTGCGGGCCTCTCCTACGAGCAGTACTTC.